This T cell receptor (beta chain) was identified in a study of graft-versus-host responses after intestinal transplantation. Germline V CDR1 and CDR2: GTSNPN, SVGIG (reference sequence). Trimming left V 0 bases short and J 0 bases short, with 9 bases between. This CDR3 comprises 15 residues. The repertoire was sequenced with immunoSEQ multiplex PCR; TCRdb's copy has only in-frame clones and lacks some. The data contain fewer than 100,000 clones, 86% of them singletons. Concerning this clone itself: Its antigen is as yet unknown.

Overall study results and limits: The authors found GvH clones in recipient marrow, some appearing first in ileum or blood. High graft-versus-host to host-versus-graft clonal ratios were seen in allografts of patients with graft-donor T cell macrochimerism.

V is TRBV30 and J is TRBJ1-5, with no clear D. The sequence came from a human patient who received an intestinal transplant, so some T cells may come from the graft donor. This sample comprised PBMCs, obtained 255 days after intestinal transplant. The CDR3 loop reads CAWSVPSYSNQPQHF. As DNA, the CDR3 is TGTGCCTGGAGTGTGCCCTCCTATAGCAATCAGCCCCAGCATTTT.